The rows below give T cell receptor beta chains drawn from one sample of a study of T cell repertoires in cytomegalovirus infection. These receptors' antigens are unknown. TCRdb ran MiXCR on the reads and lists one entry per CDR3 protein. The sample has about 770,000 distinct CDR3 sequences, 25% to 35% seen once. The starting material was cultured CD8+ T cells from PBMCs, obtained from culture after CMV antigen stimulation. The source is a human donor in good health (CMV status not recorded). Some clones in this sample may be carry-over from other donors' samples. Both conserved end residues are part of each CDR3. D genes are given only for firm matches. The size entry is marked missing in some rows and otherwise reads once, few, many or a size class.

size: NA; J: TRBJ1-2; V: TRBV2; D: TRBD1; DNA: TGTGCCAGCAGTGAGACAGGGGGACGGGGCTACACCTTC; CDR3: CASSETGGRGYTF
size: few; J: TRBJ2-1; V: TRBV7-6; D: NA; DNA: TGTGCCAGCAGCCTAGTCGGCAGGGGAGAAGAGCAGTTCTTC; CDR3: CASSLVGRGEEQFF
size: many; J: TRBJ2-3; V: TRBV7-6; D: NA; DNA: TGTGCCAGCAGCAAAACAGGGACAGATACGCAGTATTTT; CDR3: CASSKTGTDTQYF
size: NA; J: TRBJ1-1; V: TRBV6-2/TRBV6-3; D: NA; DNA: TGTGCCACCGAGGGATTCATGAACACTGAAGCTTTCTTT; CDR3: CATEGFMNTEAFF
size: NA; J: TRBJ2-2; V: TRBV7-8; D: NA; DNA: TGTGCCAGCAGCTTAGCGGGAAGAGGAAACACCGGGGAGCTGTTTTTT; CDR3: CASSLAGRGNTGELFF
size: NA; J: TRBJ2-2; V: TRBV7-9; D: NA; DNA: TGTGCCAGCAGCTTAGGAGGAAGGACAACGAACACCGGGGAGCTGTTTTTT; CDR3: CASSLGGRTTNTGELFF
size: NA; J: TRBJ2-7; V: TRBV2; D: NA; DNA: TGTGCCAGCAGTGAACGGGGGCGGCTCTACGAGCAGTACTTC; CDR3: CASSERGRLYEQYF
size: NA; J: TRBJ1-6; V: TRBV7-9; D: NA; DNA: TGTGCCAGCAGCTTACCACCACATTCACCCCTCCACTTT; CDR3: CASSLPPHSPLHF
size: NA; J: TRBJ1-1; V: TRBV19; D: TRBD1; DNA: TGTGCCACGCGAGAGGACAGGGGGCTGAACACTGAAGCTTTCTTT; CDR3: CATREDRGLNTEAFF
size: NA; J: TRBJ1-1; V: TRBV12-3/TRBV12-4; D: NA; DNA: TGTGCCAGCATCCTAGGGTGGGGGAACACTGAAGCTTTCTTT; CDR3: CASILGWGNTEAFF
size: NA; J: TRBJ2-5; V: TRBV28; D: TRBD2; DNA: TGTGCCAGCAGTTTTCGCGGACTAGCGGGGGAGTCTTTGACCCAGTACTTC; CDR3: CASSFRGLAGESLTQYF
size: NA; J: TRBJ1-1; V: TRBV10-3; D: NA; DNA: TGTGCCATCAATACGAGGACTGAAGCTTTCTTT; CDR3: CAINTRTEAFF
size: NA; J: TRBJ1-2; V: TRBV10-2; D: TRBD1; DNA: TGCGCCAGCCTATCAGGACAGGGAAGAAACTATGGCTACACCTTC; CDR3: CASLSGQGRNYGYTF
size: NA; J: TRBJ1-2; V: TRBV19; D: NA; DNA: TGTGCCAGTAGTATTAATACTATTACGGGACAAAATGGCTACACCTTC; CDR3: CASSINTITGQNGYTF
size: few; J: TRBJ1-2; V: TRBV6-8; D: NA; DNA: TGTGCCAGCAGTTACTCAAAGGGTCAAGGGCTCATCTATGGCTACACCTTC; CDR3: CASSYSKGQGLIYGYTF
size: few; J: TRBJ2-1; V: TRBV6-2/TRBV6-3; D: NA; DNA: TGTGCCAGCAGAGGTCCGAAGAATGAGCAGTTCTTC; CDR3: CASRGPKNEQFF
size: NA; J: TRBJ2-3; V: TRBV11-2; D: NA; DNA: TGTGCCAGCAGCTTAATTCTAGCAACCGGAGATACGCTGTATTTT; CDR3: CASSLILATGDTLYF
size: NA; J: TRBJ2-7; V: TRBV23-1; D: TRBD1; DNA: TGCGCCAGCAGCCTCAAGGGGGACAGATCCTACGAGCAGTACTTC; CDR3: CASSLKGDRSYEQYF
size: few; J: TRBJ2-3; V: TRBV11-2; D: TRBD2; DNA: TGTGCCAGCAGCTTAGATTTCGGGCGGGGGGCAGGAGATACGCAGTATTTT; CDR3: CASSLDFGRGAGDTQYF
size: NA; J: TRBJ2-1; V: TRBV5-6; D: TRBD2; DNA: TGTGCCAGCAGCTGGGGACTAGCGGGGGCCCCATCCTACAATGAGCAGTTCTTC; CDR3: CASSWGLAGAPSYNEQFF
size: few; J: TRBJ1-1; V: TRBV12-3/TRBV12-4; D: TRBD1; DNA: TGTGCCAGCAGTCCTTGGTTAGGGGGCGACACTGAAGCTTTCTTT; CDR3: CASSPWLGGDTEAFF
size: NA; J: TRBJ2-3; V: TRBV27; D: TRBD1; DNA: TGTGCCAGCAGTTTAAGTACAGGGGGCTGGGATACGCAGTATTTT; CDR3: CASSLSTGGWDTQYF
size: NA; J: TRBJ1-1; V: TRBV7-2; D: TRBD1; DNA: TGTGCCAGCAGCTTATTAGGGACAGCGAACACTGAAGCTTTCTTT; CDR3: CASSLLGTANTEAFF
size: NA; J: TRBJ2-3; V: TRBV7-9; D: NA; DNA: TGTGCCAGCAGCTGGGACACTACTAGCACAGATACGCAGTATTTT; CDR3: CASSWDTTSTDTQYF
size: few; J: TRBJ1-5; V: TRBV6-6; D: NA; DNA: TGTGCCAGCAGCCGAGGGGGGGCATATAGCAATCAGCCCCAGCATTTT; CDR3: CASSRGGAYSNQPQHF
size: many; J: TRBJ1-4; V: TRBV7-9; D: NA; DNA: TGTGCCAGCAGCCCCCAAGGGGCAGAAAAACTGTTTTTT; CDR3: CASSPQGAEKLFF
size: once; J: TRBJ2-1; V: TRBV27; D: NA; DNA: TGTGCCAGCAGTTCTTATCTGGGGGCGCCCCACCCAAACAATGAGCAGTTCTTC; CDR3: CASSSYLGAPHPNNEQFF
size: NA; J: TRBJ2-1; V: TRBV6-6; D: NA; DNA: TGTGCCAGCAGTTCCCCTAGGAACAATGAGCAGTTCTTC; CDR3: CASSSPRNNEQFF
size: few; J: TRBJ1-1; V: TRBV7-9; D: NA; DNA: TGTGCCAGCAGCAAGGCGGTTGGCATGAACACTGAAGCTTTCTTT; CDR3: CASSKAVGMNTEAFF
size: NA; J: TRBJ2-4; V: TRBV13; D: NA; DNA: TGTGCCAGCAGCTTAGGCAGGGGTGCCAAAAACATTCAGTACTTC; CDR3: CASSLGRGAKNIQYF
size: NA; J: TRBJ2-7; V: TRBV27; D: NA; DNA: TGTGCCAGCAGTCACTTTGAGGGGATCGACGAGCAGTACTTC; CDR3: CASSHFEGIDEQYF
size: NA; J: TRBJ2-1; V: TRBV7-9; D: TRBD2; DNA: TGTGCCAGCAGCTCAAGCGGGGGGCCTCTTGATGAGCAGTTCTTC; CDR3: CASSSSGGPLDEQFF
size: once; J: TRBJ2-5; V: TRBV27; D: TRBD2; DNA: TGTGCCAGCAGTTACACTAGCGGGGGGCAAGAGACCCAGTACTTC; CDR3: CASSYTSGGQETQYF
size: NA; J: TRBJ2-2; V: TRBV18; D: NA; DNA: TGTGCCAGCTCACTAAGGGACCCTCCAAGCGGGGAGCTGTTTTTT; CDR3: CASSLRDPPSGELFF
size: NA; J: TRBJ2-3; V: TRBV4-1; D: NA; DNA: TGCGCCAGCAGCCAAGAAGGGGTTGGGGGGGCCGCAGATACGCAGTATTTT; CDR3: CASSQEGVGGAADTQYF
size: NA; J: TRBJ2-1; V: TRBV19; D: TRBD2; DNA: TGTGCCAGCAATCCGGGGGGGCACTCCTACAATGAGCAGTTCTTC; CDR3: CASNPGGHSYNEQFF
size: few; J: TRBJ2-5; V: TRBV28; D: TRBD1; DNA: TGTGCCAGCAGTTTCCGGACAGGGGTACAAGAGACCCAGTACTTC; CDR3: CASSFRTGVQETQYF
size: NA; J: TRBJ2-1; V: TRBV12-5; D: TRBD1; DNA: TGTGCTAGTGGTCTCGACCGGGACAGGGTCTACAATGAGCAGTTCTTC; CDR3: CASGLDRDRVYNEQFF
size: NA; J: TRBJ2-1; V: TRBV7-9; D: TRBD1; DNA: TGTGCCAGCGGCTTAGTCGGCCTGACAGGGGTTCACAATGAGCAGTTCTTC; CDR3: CASGLVGLTGVHNEQFF
size: few; J: TRBJ2-5; V: TRBV25-1; D: NA; DNA: TGTGCCAGCAGTTTCCCCCATAAGTTGGAGTTTAGGGAGACCCAGTACTTC; CDR3: CASSFPHKLEFRETQYF
size: NA; J: TRBJ1-5; V: TRBV6-6; D: TRBD1; DNA: TGTGCCAGCATGATCAGGGGGGCGGATCAGCCCCAGCATTTT; CDR3: CASMIRGADQPQHF
size: NA; J: TRBJ1-2; V: TRBV6-6; D: NA; DNA: TGTGCCAGCAGCCGACCGGAAGTGTATATTGGGGGCACTTTCGACTATGGCTACACCTTC; CDR3: CASSRPEVYIGGTFDYGYTF
size: NA; J: TRBJ2-5; V: TRBV7-9; D: TRBD2; DNA: TGTGCCAGCATCTCCGAGGCGGGGGGAAGGAGAGTGGAGACCCAGTACTTC; CDR3: CASISEAGGRRVETQYF
size: NA; J: TRBJ2-3; V: TRBV7-9; D: NA; DNA: TGTGCCAGCAGCTCTGTTCAGGCAGGGCGAGATACGCAGTATTTT; CDR3: CASSSVQAGRDTQYF
size: NA; J: TRBJ2-7; V: TRBV20-1; D: NA; DNA: TGCAGTGCTAGAGTGGGAGGCTCCTACGAGCAGTACTTC; CDR3: CSARVGGSYEQYF
size: many; J: TRBJ2-1; V: TRBV6-2/TRBV6-3; D: TRBD2; DNA: TGTGCCAGCAGTTACTCAAGACTAGCGGGGGGGGACAATGAGCAGTTCTTC; CDR3: CASSYSRLAGGDNEQFF
size: few; J: TRBJ1-5; V: TRBV7-9; D: NA; DNA: TGTGCCAGCAGCTTAGTAGAGGACAATCAGCCCCAGCATTTT; CDR3: CASSLVEDNQPQHF
size: few; J: TRBJ1-1; V: TRBV7-6; D: NA; DNA: TGTGCCAGCGGATCACCCCCCCAGATTGGCGGAGACCTAACCCCGAACACTGAAGCTTTCTTT; CDR3: CASGSPPQIGGDLTPNTEAFF
size: NA; J: TRBJ1-6; V: TRBV7-9; D: NA; DNA: TGTGCCAGCAGCTCCTCCGAGGGAGCTTCGCTCCACTTT; CDR3: CASSSSEGASLHF
size: few; J: TRBJ2-1; V: TRBV7-9; D: TRBD1; DNA: TGTGCCAGCAGCTCCCGGGACAGGTTCGATGAGCAGTTCTTC; CDR3: CASSSRDRFDEQFF
size: NA; J: TRBJ1-1; V: TRBV14; D: TRBD1; DNA: TGTGCCAGCAGCCAAGCCGGGACAGGGAAGTTATTGAACACTGAAGCTTTCTTT; CDR3: CASSQAGTGKLLNTEAFF
size: many; J: TRBJ2-7; V: TRBV7-9; D: TRBD1; DNA: TGTGCCAGCGGGACAGGAACCTACGAGCAGTACTTC; CDR3: CASGTGTYEQYF
size: NA; J: TRBJ2-5; V: TRBV27; D: NA; DNA: TGTGCCAGCAGTTTATCAACAGGGTCAGGCGAGACCCAGTACTTC; CDR3: CASSLSTGSGETQYF
size: few; J: TRBJ1-1; V: TRBV4-2; D: NA; DNA: TGTGCCAGCAGCCAGACTGACAGGACTGAAGCTTTCTTT; CDR3: CASSQTDRTEAFF
size: NA; J: TRBJ2-1; V: TRBV27; D: NA; DNA: TGTGCCAGCAGTTTAATCTGGCACGATGAGCAGTTCTTC; CDR3: CASSLIWHDEQFF
size: NA; J: TRBJ2-2; V: TRBV11-3; D: NA; DNA: TGTGCCAGCAGCTCAGGCCAGCTGGAGCTGTTTTTT; CDR3: CASSSGQLELFF
size: NA; J: TRBJ2-7; V: TRBV5-4; D: TRBD1; DNA: TGTGCCAGCAGCTTGGCCGGGACAGGGAGGCACGAGCAGTACTTC; CDR3: CASSLAGTGRHEQYF
size: NA; J: TRBJ2-3; V: TRBV6-2/TRBV6-3; D: TRBD2; DNA: TGTGCCAGCAGCCGGACTAGCATGGTTACGCAGTATTTT; CDR3: CASSRTSMVTQYF
size: NA; J: TRBJ1-1; V: TRBV4-2; D: NA; DNA: TGTGCCAGCAGCCAAGCGAGGAACACTGAAGCTTTCTTT; CDR3: CASSQARNTEAFF